These T cell receptor beta chains were read from a single sample in a study of T cell changes during pregnancy in multiple sclerosis. Sequenced by immunoSEQ multiplex PCR; TCRdb stores in-frame clones only, minus some. The repertoire holds 59,000 or so clones, around 90% seen once, with 2.5% to 3.5% in the top ten. The sequencing here drew on peripheral blood, taken in the third trimester of pregnancy. The receptors were sampled from a female donor in good health, enrolled as a control in a pregnancy study. The conserved cysteine and the conserved F or W are not part of the CDR3 here. Clone sizes are given selectively: once, few, many, or a class where the clone is expanded.

clone_size v_call cdr3_aa
. TRBV5-1 ASSFTGGAGNEKLF
. TRBV13 ASSLGDRGGSYNEQF
. TRBV29-1 SVDIQGSLTF
. TRBV7-2 ASSQDWREQY
. TRBV5-4 ASSLSRDRGKTQY
. TRBV7-8 ASSLDRDSLWY
. TRBV6-5 ASSLNFMDNSPLH
. TRBV27 ASSLPPGGRAGEQF
. TRBV7-8 ASSRVGSGLYEQY
once TRBV11-2 ASSLERTGRLWQY
. TRBV21-1 ASSPGVPDRVVYEQY
. TRBV6-1 ASSGIRTHPSGANVLT
. TRBV19 ASSLRGVDTIY
once TRBV6-1 ASSEEGTGIDQF
. TRBV11-2 ASSSPGQGRYGYT
. TRBV11-2 ASSLSTGSRTEAF
once TRBV6-6 ASSARGTGELF
. TRBV7-8 ASSLGAERGITDTQY